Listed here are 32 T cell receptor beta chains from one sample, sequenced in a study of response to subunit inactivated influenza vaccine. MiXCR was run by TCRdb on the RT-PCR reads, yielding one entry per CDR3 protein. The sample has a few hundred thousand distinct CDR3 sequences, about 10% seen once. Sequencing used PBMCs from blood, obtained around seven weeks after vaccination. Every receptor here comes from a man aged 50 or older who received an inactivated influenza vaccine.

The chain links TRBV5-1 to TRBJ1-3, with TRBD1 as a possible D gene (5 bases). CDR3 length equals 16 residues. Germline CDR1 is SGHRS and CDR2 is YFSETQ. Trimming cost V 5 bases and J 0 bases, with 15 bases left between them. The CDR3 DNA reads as TGCGCCAGCAGTGGCGGACAAGCGAGCTCTGGAAACACCATATATTTT. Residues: CASSGGQASSGNTIYF.

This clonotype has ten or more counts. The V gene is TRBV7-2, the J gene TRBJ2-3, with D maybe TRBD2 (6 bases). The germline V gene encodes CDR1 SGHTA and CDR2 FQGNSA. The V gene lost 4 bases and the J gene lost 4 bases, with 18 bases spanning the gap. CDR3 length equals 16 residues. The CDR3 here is CASSSIPGTGADTQYF. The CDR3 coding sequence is TGTGCCAGCAGCTCGATACCCGGGACGGGAGCAGATACGCAGTATTTT.

The CDR3 spells CASSLGAWGSGEQYF. In nucleotides, the CDR3 is TGCGCCAGCAGCTTGGGGGCTTGGGGGTCTGGAGAGCAGTACTTC. This chain joins TRBV5-1 and TRBJ2-7; either TRBD1 or TRBD2 may supply D (5 bases each). The germline gives CDR1 SGHRS, CDR2 YFSETQ. The V gene lost 0 bases and the J gene lost 7 bases, with 17 bases spanning the gap. CDR3 length: 15 amino acids.

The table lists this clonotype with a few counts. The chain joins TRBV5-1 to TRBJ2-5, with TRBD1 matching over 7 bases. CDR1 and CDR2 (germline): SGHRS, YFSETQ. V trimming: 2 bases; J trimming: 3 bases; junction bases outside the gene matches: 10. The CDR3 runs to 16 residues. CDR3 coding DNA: TGCGCCAGCAGCTTCCGCGCGACAGGGTTAAAAGAGACCCAGTACTTC. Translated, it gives CASSFRATGLKETQYF. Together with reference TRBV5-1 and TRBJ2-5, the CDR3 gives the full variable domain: KAGVTQTPRYLIKTRGQQVTLSCSPISGHRSVSWYQQTPGQGLQFLFEYFSETQRNKGNFPGRFSGRQFSNSRSEMNVSTLELGDSALYLCASSFRATGLKETQYFGPGTRLLVL.

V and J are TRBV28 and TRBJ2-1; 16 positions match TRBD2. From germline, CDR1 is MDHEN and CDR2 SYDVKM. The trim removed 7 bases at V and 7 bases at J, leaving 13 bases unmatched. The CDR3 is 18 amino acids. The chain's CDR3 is CASTSPGLAGGTGNEQFF. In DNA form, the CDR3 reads TGTGCCAGCACCTCACCGGGACTAGCGGGGGGGACGGGGAATGAGCAGTTCTTC. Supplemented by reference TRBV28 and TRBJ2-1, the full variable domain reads DVKVTQSSRYLVKRTGEKVFLECVQDMDHENMFWYRQDPGLGLRLIYFSYDVKMKEKGDIPEGYSVSREKKERFSLILESASTNQTSMYLCASTSPGLAGGTGNEQFFGPGTRLTVL.

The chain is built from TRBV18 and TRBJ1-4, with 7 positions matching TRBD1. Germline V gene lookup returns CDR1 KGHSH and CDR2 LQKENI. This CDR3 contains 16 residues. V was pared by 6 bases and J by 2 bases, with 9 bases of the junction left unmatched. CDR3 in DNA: TGTGCCAGCTCTCAGGACAGGAGGACGACTAATGAAAAACTGTTTTTT. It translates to CASSQDRRTTNEKLFF.

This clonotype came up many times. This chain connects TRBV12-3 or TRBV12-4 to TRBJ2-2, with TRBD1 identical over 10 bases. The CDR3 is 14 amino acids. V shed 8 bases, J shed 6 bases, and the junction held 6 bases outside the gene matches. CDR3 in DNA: TGTGCCAGCCAACGGACAGGGGGTGCCGGGGAGCTGTTTTTT. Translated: CASQRTGGAGELFF.

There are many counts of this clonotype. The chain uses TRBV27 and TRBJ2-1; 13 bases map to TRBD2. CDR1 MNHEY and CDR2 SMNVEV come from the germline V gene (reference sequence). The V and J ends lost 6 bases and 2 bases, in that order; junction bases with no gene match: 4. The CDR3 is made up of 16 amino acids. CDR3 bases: TGTGCCAGCAGCACTGGGACTAGCGGGGCCTACAATGAGCAGTTCTTC. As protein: CASSTGTSGAYNEQFF.

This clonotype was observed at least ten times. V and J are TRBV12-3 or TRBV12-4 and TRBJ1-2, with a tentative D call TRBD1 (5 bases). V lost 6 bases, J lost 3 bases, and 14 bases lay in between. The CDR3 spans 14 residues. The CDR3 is CASSPRAGHYGYTF. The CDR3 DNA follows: TGTGCCAGCAGCCCCAGGGCTGGCCACTATGGCTACACCTTC.

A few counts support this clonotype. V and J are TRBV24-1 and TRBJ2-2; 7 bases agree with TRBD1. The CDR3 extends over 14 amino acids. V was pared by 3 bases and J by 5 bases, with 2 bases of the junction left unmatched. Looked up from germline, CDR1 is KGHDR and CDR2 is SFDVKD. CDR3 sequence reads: CATSDKGATGELFF. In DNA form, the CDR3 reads TGTGCCACCAGTGATAAGGGGGCGACCGGGGAGCTGTTTTTT.

In DNA, the CDR3 is TGTGCCATCAGTTTTCACAGCACAGATACGCAGTATTTT. Translated, it gives CAISFHSTDTQYF. The V gene is TRBV10-3, the J gene TRBJ2-3; D unresolved. The CDR3 spans 13 residues. Per germline, CDR1 ENHRY and CDR2 SYGVKD. Between the trimmed V and J ends, which lost 5 bases and 0 bases, there was a span of 6 bases.

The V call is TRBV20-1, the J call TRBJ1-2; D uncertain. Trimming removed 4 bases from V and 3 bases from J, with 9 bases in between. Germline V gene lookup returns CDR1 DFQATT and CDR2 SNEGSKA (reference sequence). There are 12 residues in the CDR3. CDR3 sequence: CSANTGDYGYTF. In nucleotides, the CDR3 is TGCAGTGCTAACACTGGGGACTATGGCTACACCTTC.

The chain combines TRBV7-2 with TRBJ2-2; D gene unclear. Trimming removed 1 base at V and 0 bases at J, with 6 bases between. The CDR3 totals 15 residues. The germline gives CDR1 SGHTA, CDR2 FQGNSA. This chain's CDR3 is CASSLVGTNTGELFF. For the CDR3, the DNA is TGTGCCAGCAGCTTAGTGGGGACGAACACCGGGGAGCTGTTTTTT.

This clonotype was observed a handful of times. The CDR3 DNA reads TGTGCCAGCATTGGTAATGGACAGGGTAGCGCCGGGGAGCTGTTTTTT. Translating gives CASIGNGQGSAGELFF. The rearrangement joins TRBV6-1 to TRBJ2-2, with 8 bases identical to TRBD1. The length of the CDR3 is 16 residues. Trimming at V came to 7 bases and at J to 6 bases, leaving 13 bases not matched to a gene. CDR1 is MNHNS and CDR2 is SASEGT in the germline V gene.

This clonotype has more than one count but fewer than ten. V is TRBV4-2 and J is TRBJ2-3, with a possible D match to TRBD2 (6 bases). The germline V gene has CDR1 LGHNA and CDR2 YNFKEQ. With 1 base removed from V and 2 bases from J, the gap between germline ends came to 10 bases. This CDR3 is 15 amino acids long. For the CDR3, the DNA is TGTGCCAGCAGCCAAGGACGGGGGTCCACAGATACGCAGTATTTT. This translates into CASSQGRGSTDTQYF.

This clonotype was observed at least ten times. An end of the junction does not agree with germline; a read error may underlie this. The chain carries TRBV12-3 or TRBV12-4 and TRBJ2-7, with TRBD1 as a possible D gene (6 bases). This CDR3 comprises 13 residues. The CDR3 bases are TGTGCCAGCAGCTTAGGGGGACCCTACGAGCAGTACTTC. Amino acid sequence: CASSLGGPYEQYF.

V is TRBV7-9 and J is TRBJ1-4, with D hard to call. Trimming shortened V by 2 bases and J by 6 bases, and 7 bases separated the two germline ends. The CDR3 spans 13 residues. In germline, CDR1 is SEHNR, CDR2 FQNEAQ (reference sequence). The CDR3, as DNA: TGTGCCAGCAGCTTAAATACTTATGAAAAACTGTTTTTT. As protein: CASSLNTYEKLFF.

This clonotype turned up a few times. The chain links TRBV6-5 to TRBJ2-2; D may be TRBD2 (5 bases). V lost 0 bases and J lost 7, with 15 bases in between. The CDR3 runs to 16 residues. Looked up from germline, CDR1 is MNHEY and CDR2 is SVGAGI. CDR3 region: CASSYSPSSLGGELFF. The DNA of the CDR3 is TGTGCCAGCAGTTACTCCCCTAGCTCCCTCGGCGGGGAGCTGTTTTTT.

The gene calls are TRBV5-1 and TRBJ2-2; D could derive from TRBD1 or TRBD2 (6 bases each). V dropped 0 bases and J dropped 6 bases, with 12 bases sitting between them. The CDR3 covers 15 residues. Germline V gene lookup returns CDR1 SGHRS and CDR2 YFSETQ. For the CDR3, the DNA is TGCGCCAGCAGCTTGGGTCAGGGGACTCCCGGGGAGCTGTTTTTT. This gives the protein CASSLGQGTPGELFF.

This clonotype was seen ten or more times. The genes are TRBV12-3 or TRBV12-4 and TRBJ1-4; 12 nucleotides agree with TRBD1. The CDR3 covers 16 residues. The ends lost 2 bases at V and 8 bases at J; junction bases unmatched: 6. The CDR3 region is CASSLLVGTGGEKLFF. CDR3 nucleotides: TGTGCCAGCAGTTTATTGGTCGGGACAGGGGGCGAAAAACTGTTTTTT.

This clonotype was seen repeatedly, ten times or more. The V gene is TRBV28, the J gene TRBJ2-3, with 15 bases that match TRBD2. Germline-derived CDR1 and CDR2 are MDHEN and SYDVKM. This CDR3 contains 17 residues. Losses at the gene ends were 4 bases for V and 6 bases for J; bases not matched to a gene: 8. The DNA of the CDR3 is TGTGCCAGCAGTTCCGGGACTAGCGGGAGGAGAGGGGATACGCAGTATTTT. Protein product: CASSSGTSGRRGDTQYF.

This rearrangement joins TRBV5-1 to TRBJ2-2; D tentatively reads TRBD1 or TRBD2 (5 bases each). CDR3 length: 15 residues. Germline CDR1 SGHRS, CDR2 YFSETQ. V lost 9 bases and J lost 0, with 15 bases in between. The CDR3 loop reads CAIDTGTPNTGELFF. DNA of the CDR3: TGCGCCATCGATACCGGGACGCCGAACACCGGGGAGCTGTTTTTT.

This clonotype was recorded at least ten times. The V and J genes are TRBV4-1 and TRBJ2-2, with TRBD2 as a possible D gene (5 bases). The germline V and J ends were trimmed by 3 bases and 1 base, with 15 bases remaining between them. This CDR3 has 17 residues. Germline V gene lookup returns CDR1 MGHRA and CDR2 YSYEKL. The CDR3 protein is CASSHALRRKNTGELFF. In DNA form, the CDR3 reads TGCGCCAGCAGCCATGCTTTGAGGAGGAAGAACACCGGGGAGCTGTTTTTT.

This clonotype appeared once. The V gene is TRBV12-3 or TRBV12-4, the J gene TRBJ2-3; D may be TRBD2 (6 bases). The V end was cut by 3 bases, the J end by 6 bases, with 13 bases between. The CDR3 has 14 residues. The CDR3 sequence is CASSLGLPLDTQYF. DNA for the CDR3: TGTGCCAGCAGTTTGGGACTTCCGCTCGATACGCAGTATTTT.

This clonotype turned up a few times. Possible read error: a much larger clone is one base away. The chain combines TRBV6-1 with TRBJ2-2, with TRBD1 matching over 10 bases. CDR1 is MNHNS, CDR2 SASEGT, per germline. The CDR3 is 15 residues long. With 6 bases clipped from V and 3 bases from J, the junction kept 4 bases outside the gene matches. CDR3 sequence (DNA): TGTGCCAGCAGCGAGGGACAGGGGTACACCGGGGAGCTGTTTTTT. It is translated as CASSEGQGYTGELFF.

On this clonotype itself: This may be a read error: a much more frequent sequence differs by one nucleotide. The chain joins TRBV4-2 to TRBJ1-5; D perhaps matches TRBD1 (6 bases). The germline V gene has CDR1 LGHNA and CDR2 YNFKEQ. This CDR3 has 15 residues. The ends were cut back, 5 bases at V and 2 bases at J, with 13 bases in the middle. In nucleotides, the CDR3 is TGTGCCAGCAGCAAACAGGGTGCGTGCAATCAGCCCCAGCATTTT. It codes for CASSKQGACNQPQHF.

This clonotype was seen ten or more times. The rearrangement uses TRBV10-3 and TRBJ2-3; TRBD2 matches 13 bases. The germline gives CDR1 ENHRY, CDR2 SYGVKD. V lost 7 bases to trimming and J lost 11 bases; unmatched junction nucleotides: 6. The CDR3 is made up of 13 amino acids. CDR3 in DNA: TGTGCCATCACCACGGGGACTAGCGGGATGCAGTATTTT. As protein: CAITTGTSGMQYF.

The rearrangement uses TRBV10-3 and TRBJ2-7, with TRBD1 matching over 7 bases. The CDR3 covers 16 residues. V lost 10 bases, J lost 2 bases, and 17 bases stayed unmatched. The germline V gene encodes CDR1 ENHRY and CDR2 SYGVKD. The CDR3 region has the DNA TGTGCCACAAAAGGTATCGGGACAGAGGGAACCTACGAGCAGTACTTC. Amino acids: CATKGIGTEGTYEQYF.

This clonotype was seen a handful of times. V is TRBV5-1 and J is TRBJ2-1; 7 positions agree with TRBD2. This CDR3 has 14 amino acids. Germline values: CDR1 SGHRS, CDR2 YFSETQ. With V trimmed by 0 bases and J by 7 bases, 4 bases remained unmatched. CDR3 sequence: CASSLVREGNEQFF. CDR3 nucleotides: TGCGCCAGCAGCTTGGTGAGGGAGGGTAATGAGCAGTTCTTC. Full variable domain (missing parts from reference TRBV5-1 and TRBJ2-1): KAGVTQTPRYLIKTRGQQVTLSCSPISGHRSVSWYQQTPGQGLQFLFEYFSETQRNKGNFPGRFSGRQFSNSRSEMNVSTLELGDSALYLCASSLVREGNEQFFGPGTRLTVL.

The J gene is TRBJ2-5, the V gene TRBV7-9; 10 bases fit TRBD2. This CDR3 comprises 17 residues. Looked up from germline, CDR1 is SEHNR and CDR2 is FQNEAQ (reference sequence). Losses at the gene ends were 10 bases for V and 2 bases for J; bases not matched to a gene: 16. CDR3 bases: TGTGCCATTGCGCCCAGGAAGCGGGGGGGCCCTCAAGAGACCCAGTACTTC. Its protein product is CAIAPRKRGGPQETQYF.

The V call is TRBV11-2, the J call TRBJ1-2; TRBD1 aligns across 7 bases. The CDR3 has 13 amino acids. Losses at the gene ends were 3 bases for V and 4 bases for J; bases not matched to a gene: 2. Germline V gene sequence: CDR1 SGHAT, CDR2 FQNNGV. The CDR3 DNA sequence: TGTGCCAGCAGCTTCGGGACAGTCTATGGCTACACCTTC. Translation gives CASSFGTVYGYTF.

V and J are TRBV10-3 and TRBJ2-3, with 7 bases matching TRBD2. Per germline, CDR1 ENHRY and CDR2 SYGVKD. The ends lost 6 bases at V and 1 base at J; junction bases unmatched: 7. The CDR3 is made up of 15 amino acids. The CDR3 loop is CAIRLKAGRTDTQYF. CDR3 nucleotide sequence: TGTGCCATCAGGCTCAAAGCGGGACGCACAGATACGCAGTATTTT.